A single sample gave rise to the 19 T cell receptor beta chains below, sequenced in a study of PD-1 blockade in classical Hodgkin lymphoma (TCRdb year 2020). Reading the label with the study, this specimen's time point is: cycle 1 day 1 (C1D1), immediately before nivolumab initiation. Relapse after autologous stem cell transplantation had occurred in all trial patients, and cohorts A, B and C were distinguished by prior brentuximab vedotin exposure. The library came from the immunoSEQ multiplex PCR assay. TCRdb took this table from immuneACCESS and kept in-frame rearrangements with V and J called. Such tables lack part of the clones; where checked against another copy, unresolved V genes explain under half of the gap, and the rest is unexplained. A total of tens of thousands of clones appear in this sample, approximately 73% of them only once. The leading ten clones occupy approximately 9.9% of the sample.

The specimen was peripheral blood mononuclear cells (PBMCs), collected at baseline. These receptors were collected from a human donor with classical Hodgkin lymphoma.

V is TRBV5-1 and J is TRBJ2-3, with D unclear. CDR3 size: 11 residues. V was clipped by 5 bases and J by 3 bases, with 4 bases between them. Germline V lookup: CDR1 SGHRS, CDR2 YFSETQ. This CDR3 reads CASRRTDTQYF. The CDR3 DNA follows: TGCGCCAGCAGGAGAACAGATACGCAGTATTTT.

Only one count was recorded for this clone. The rearrangement links TRBV6-5 to TRBJ1-4, with TRBD1 identical over 8 bases. The CDR3 covers 15 residues. Germline V CDR1 and CDR2: MNHEY, SVGAGI. Trimming removed 5 bases from V and 10 bases from J; junction bases left unmatched: 12. The CDR3 DNA reads as TGTGCCAGCAGTCCCCCGGCCGGACAGGGTAGAAAACTGTTTTTT. Translating gives CASSPPAGQGRKLFF.

This clone has just one count. A much bigger clone sits one base away, suggesting this may be a read error. Different DNA sequences within this sample yield the same CDR3. The gene calls are TRBV5-6 and TRBJ2-7; D perhaps matches TRBD2 (6 bases). Germline lookup yields CDR1 SGHDT and CDR2 YYEEEE. V lost 4 bases and J 5 bases, leaving 13 bases between the germline ends. CDR3 size: 13 residues. The chain's CDR3 is CASSRGTGDEQYF. The DNA for the CDR3 is TGTGCCAGCAGCCGAGGGACGGGGGACGAGCAGTACTTC. The full variable domain, rest sourced from reference TRBV5-6 and TRBJ2-7, is DAGVTQSPTHLIKTRGQQVTLRCSPKSGHDTVSWYQQALGQGPQFIFQYYEEEERQRGNFPDRFSGHQFPNYSSELNVNALLLGDSALYLCASSRGTGDEQYFGPGTRLTVT.

This chain connects TRBV7-6 to TRBJ2-1; D perhaps matches TRBD2 (6 bases). Germline V gene sequence: CDR1 SGHVS, CDR2 FNYEAQ. CDR3 length: 14 amino acids. Trimming pared 1 base from V and 8 bases from J, leaving 12 bases between. The chain's CDR3 is CASSLEGTGDEQFF. DNA of the CDR3: TGTGCCAGCAGCTTAGAGGGGACGGGAGATGAGCAGTTCTTC.

This chain uses TRBV5-4 with TRBJ2-1; the match to TRBD1 covers 8 bases. The germline gives CDR1 SGHNT, CDR2 YYREEE (reference sequence). Losses at the gene ends were 0 bases for V and 6 bases for J; bases not matched to a gene: 5. This CDR3 is 15 amino acids long. The CDR3, as DNA: TGTGCCAGCAGCTTGGGACAGGGGCGGATCAATGAGCAGTTCTTC. Translation: CASSLGQGRINEQFF.

This chain links TRBV19 with TRBJ2-7; 7 bases are a match to TRBD1. Germline V gives CDR1 LNHDA, CDR2 SQIVND (reference sequence). The CDR3 loop spans 14 amino acids. J lost 2 bases, V lost 5 bases, and 6 bases had no gene match. CDR3 amino acids: CASSQYRGPYEQYF. In DNA form, the CDR3 reads TGTGCCAGTAGTCAATACAGGGGACCCTACGAGCAGTACTTC.

This chain uses TRBV9 with TRBJ2-7, with D uncertain. CDR1 SGDLS and CDR2 YYNGEE come from the germline V gene. The CDR3 extends over 14 amino acids. The V gene lost 4 bases and the J gene lost 2 bases, with 13 bases spanning the gap. CDR3 loop: CASSPRWAAYEQYF. CDR3 coding DNA: TGTGCCAGCAGCCCGAGGTGGGCCGCCTACGAGCAGTACTTC.

This chain joins TRBV28 and TRBJ2-1, with D possibly TRBD2 on 5 matching bases. The CDR3 is made up of 12 amino acids. Deletions cut 7 bases from V and 6 bases from J, with 10 bases between. The germline V gene encodes CDR1 MDHEN and CDR2 SYDVKM. CDR3 protein: CASTEEGNEQFF. CDR3 DNA: TGTGCCAGCACGGAGGAAGGCAATGAGCAGTTCTTC.

The rearrangement links TRBV7-8 to TRBJ1-1, with 8 bases matching TRBD1. In germline, CDR1 is SGHVS, CDR2 FQNEAQ. The CDR3 loop spans 14 amino acids. J lost 1 base, V lost 10 bases, and 8 bases had no gene match. The CDR3 DNA sequence: TGTGCCACCAGGGGGACAGGTCCGAACACTGAAGCTTTCTTT. Its protein product is CATRGTGPNTEAFF.

The chain carries TRBV30 and TRBJ2-7, with TRBD1 identical over 8 bases. Germline CDR1 and CDR2: GTSNPN and SVGIG (reference sequence). V lost 4 bases and J lost 0; bases outside the gene matches: 8. The CDR3 loop spans 15 amino acids. The CDR3, as DNA: TGTGCCTGGACTAGACAAGGGACAGGCTCCTACGAGCAGTACTTC. As protein: CAWTRQGTGSYEQYF. Drawing the rest from reference TRBV30 and TRBJ2-7, the complete variable domain is SQTIHQWPATLVQPVGSPLSLECTVEGTSNPNLYWYRQAAGRGLQLLFYSVGIGQISSEVPQNLSASRPQDRQFILSSKKLLLSDSGFYLCAWTRQGTGSYEQYFGPGTRLTVT.

This clone has a single count. The chain recombines TRBV11-2 with TRBJ1-2, with TRBD1 as a possible D gene (6 bases). CDR1 and CDR2 from the germline V gene are SGHAT and FQNNGV. This CDR3 is built from 13 residues. The V end was cut by 4 bases, the J end by 4 bases, with 10 bases between. CDR3 in DNA: TGTGCCAGCAGCTCGACAGGAAGCTATGGCTACACCTTC. This sequence encodes CASSSTGSYGYTF. Full variable domain (missing parts from reference TRBV11-2 and TRBJ1-2): EAGVAQSPRYKIIEKRQSVAFWCNPISGHATLYWYQQILGQGPKLLIQFQNNGVVDDSQLPKDRFSAERLKGVDSTLKIQPAKLEDSAVYLCASSSTGSYGYTFGSGTRLTVV.

The chain is built from TRBV15 and TRBJ2-7; unclear D gene. Germline CDR1 reads LNHNV; CDR2 reads YYDKDF (reference sequence). This CDR3 contains 15 residues. Trimming shortened V by 0 bases and J by 5 bases, and 14 bases separated the two germline ends. CDR3 in amino acids: CATSREVGASHEQYF. Written as DNA, the CDR3 is TGTGCCACCAGCAGAGAGGTAGGTGCGAGCCACGAGCAGTACTTC.

The chain is built from TRBV5-1 and TRBJ2-5; D perhaps matches TRBD1 (6 bases). Germline lookup yields CDR1 SGHRS and CDR2 YFSETQ. V lost 2 bases and J lost 4, with 18 bases in between. The CDR3 loop spans 16 amino acids. In nucleotides, the CDR3 is TGCGCCAGCAGCTTTTCCGGGACACCGGCGAGAGAGACCCAGTACTTC. This encodes CASSFSGTPARETQYF. The full variable domain, its missing parts supplied by reference TRBV5-1 and TRBJ2-5, is KAGVTQTPRYLIKTRGQQVTLSCSPISGHRSVSWYQQTPGQGLQFLFEYFSETQRNKGNFPGRFSGRQFSNSRSEMNVSTLELGDSALYLCASSFSGTPARETQYFGPGTRLLVL.

The chain couples TRBV30 to TRBJ2-2; a possible D gene is TRBD1 (5 bases). This CDR3 has 14 amino acids. V lost 2 bases and J lost 5, with 12 bases in between. The V gene's germline CDR1 is GTSNPN and CDR2 SVGIG (reference sequence). CDR3 residues: CAWSKGQWTGELFF. The CDR3 nucleotides are TGTGCCTGGAGTAAGGGGCAGTGGACCGGGGAGCTGTTTTTT.

Concerning this clone itself: At one end, the junction sequence differs from germline, possibly due to a read error. The rearrangement joins TRBV19 to TRBJ1-2; weak D call: TRBD1 (6 bases). In germline, CDR1 is LNHDA, CDR2 SQIVND (reference sequence). The CDR3 length is 14 residues. The CDR3: CASSIAPPGGPHRF. The CDR3, as DNA: TGTGCCAGTAGTATAGCGCCCCCCGGGGGCCCCCATCGCTTC.

V and J are TRBV19 and TRBJ2-7, with 7 bases that match TRBD1. Germline values: CDR1 LNHDA, CDR2 SQIVND (reference sequence). CDR3 length equals 13 residues. Trimming removed 7 bases from V and 6 bases from J; junction bases left unmatched: 9. The DNA of the CDR3 is TGTGCCAGTACAGACAGGGTGGGTGTCGAGCAGTACTTC. This gives the protein CASTDRVGVEQYF.

This chain joins TRBV7-6 and TRBJ2-3; 7 nucleotides line up with TRBD2. The V gene end was trimmed by 1 base and the J gene end by 5 bases; junction bases not matched to a gene: 3. Germline assignment: CDR1 SGHVS and CDR2 FNYEAQ. This CDR3 contains 14 residues. The CDR3 reads CASSLGIAGDTQYF. Here the CDR3 DNA reads TGTGCCAGCAGCTTAGGGATAGCGGGAGATACGCAGTATTTT.

The CDR3 sequence: CASSPPGRRLYTF. CDR3 nucleotides: TGTGCCAGCAGTCCCCCGGGTCGGAGACTCTACACCTTC. This chain connects TRBV28 to TRBJ1-2; unclear D gene. The CDR3 length is 13 residues. Trimming shortened V by 5 bases and J by 10 bases, and 17 bases separated the two germline ends. Per germline, CDR1 MDHEN and CDR2 SYDVKM.

This chain uses TRBV7-3 with TRBJ2-3; 15 bases match TRBD2. The V and J ends lost 4 bases and 14 bases, in that order; junction bases with no gene match: 7. Germline V gene sequence: CDR1 SGHTA, CDR2 FQGTGA. This CDR3 has 14 amino acids. In DNA, the CDR3 is TGTGCCAGCAGCTCCGGACTAGCGGGGGGGCGCAGGTATTTT. This codes for CASSSGLAGGRRYF.